These 32 T cell receptor beta chains were sequenced from one sample in a study of post-analysis software for immune sequencing data (dated by TCRdb to 2013 to 2016). Points the paper makes about the study in general: A handful of TRBV segments, including TRBV5-6, TRBV5-1 and TRBV20-1, were significantly more frequent in patients than controls.

The library was built by means of PCR. Sequencer: Illumina HiSeq 2500. Unique molecular identifiers were incorporated into TCR beta cDNA libraries to reduce PCR and sequencing biases. TCRdb handled the public reads itself, with Q25 trimming in fastp and clone calling in MiXCR, and kept productive beta chains. Entries are consolidated by CDR3 protein sequence, retaining the most common genes and DNA. For this sample the table gives 450,000 to 650,000 distinct CDR3 sequences, of which about 40% were detected only once. Around 1.7% of the sample is held by the ten biggest clonotypes. No antigen has been assigned to these receptors. Source material: blood. Receptors were obtained from a girl under 18 with multiple sclerosis.

This clonotype was seen a few times. This chain links TRBV6-5 with TRBJ1-1; D uncertain. Germline assignment: CDR1 MNHEY and CDR2 SVGAGI. This CDR3 region has 11 residues. V lost 7 bases and J lost 6, with 9 bases in between. The CDR3 sequence: CASTRQSEAFF. In DNA form, the CDR3 reads TGTGCCAGCACCCGACAATCTGAAGCTTTCTTT.

This clonotype was recorded a few times. The V gene is TRBV12-3 or TRBV12-4, the J gene TRBJ2-1; D unresolved. Trimming left V 2 bases short and J 8 bases short, with 7 bases between. This CDR3 has 12 residues. The CDR3 loop is CASSLNGDEQFF. DNA of the CDR3: TGTGCCAGCAGTTTAAATGGAGATGAGCAGTTCTTC.

This clonotype was seen a handful of times. The rearrangement uses TRBV6-5 and TRBJ1-1, with TRBD1 as a possible D gene (5 bases). V lost 4 bases and J 6 bases, leaving 18 bases between the germline ends. The CDR3 is made up of 15 amino acids. The germline V gene encodes CDR1 MNHEY and CDR2 SVGAGI. CDR3 protein: CASSSIEGAYSEAFF. The DNA for the CDR3 is TGTGCCAGCAGTTCCATTGAAGGGGCTTATTCTGAAGCTTTCTTT.

The rearrangement joins TRBV11-2 to TRBJ2-1; TRBD2 matches at 7 bases. This CDR3 spans 13 amino acids. Trimming removed 3 bases from V and 9 bases from J; junction bases left unmatched: 5. Germline V gene lookup returns CDR1 SGHAT and CDR2 FQNNGV. DNA of the CDR3: TGTGCCAGCAGCTTTATGAGGGAGGGTGAGCAGTTCTTC. Protein sequence: CASSFMREGEQFF.

This sequence joins TRBV5-1 and TRBJ2-7; maybe TRBD1 (6 bases). Germline V CDR1 and CDR2: SGHRS, YFSETQ. This CDR3 is 13 amino acids long. Deletions cut 7 bases from V and 5 bases from J, with 16 bases between. The DNA of the CDR3 is TGCGCCAGCGCCCCACAGGGTTTTAACGAGCAGTACTTC. Protein product: CASAPQGFNEQYF.

This clonotype was observed a handful of times. V and J are TRBV7-2 and TRBJ1-4, with TRBD1 matching over 7 bases. The CDR3 runs to 16 residues. J lost 4 bases, V lost 2 bases, and 7 bases had no gene match. Germline CDR1 and CDR2: SGHTA and FQGNSA. The CDR3: CASSLSSGTVNEKLFF. CDR3 coding DNA: TGTGCCAGCAGCTTATCGTCCGGGACAGTTAATGAAAAACTGTTTTTT.

The V gene is TRBV10-1, the J gene TRBJ2-7, with 7 bases that match TRBD2. Germline V CDR1 and CDR2: WNHNN, SYGVQD (reference sequence). With V trimmed by 3 bases and J by 0 bases, 5 bases remained unmatched. The CDR3 covers 15 residues. The CDR3 loop is CASSDPGLPSYEQYF. The CDR3 DNA sequence: TGCGCCAGCAGTGACCCGGGACTACCCTCCTACGAGCAGTACTTC.

In this sample, this clonotype turned up a few times. The chain couples TRBV11-3 to TRBJ2-7; no definite D call. The V and J ends lost 5 bases and 0 bases respectively, with 11 bases between them. The CDR3 consists of 14 residues. Germline lookup yields CDR1 SGHNT and CDR2 YENEEA. CDR3 DNA: TGTGCCAGCAGCCCCAGCTTGAGCTCCTACGAGCAGTACTTC. Amino acid sequence: CASSPSLSSYEQYF.

The chain links TRBV5-6 to TRBJ1-6; 9 bases fit TRBD1. The CDR3 loop spans 14 amino acids. Trimming took 3 bases from V and 9 from J; bases not matched to a gene: 4. Looked up from germline, CDR1 is SGHDT and CDR2 is YYEEEE. The CDR3 is CASSSPGQGSPLHF. Written as DNA, the CDR3 is TGTGCCAGCAGCTCACCGGGACAGGGTTCACCCCTCCACTTT.

The chain uses TRBV6-2 or TRBV6-3 and TRBJ1-5; D is possibly TRBD1 (6 bases). The length of the CDR3 is 15 residues. The germline CDR1 and CDR2 sequences are MNHEY and SVGEGT. Trimming took 2 bases from V and 7 from J, leaving 15 bases between them. The CDR3, as DNA: TGTGCCAGCAGTTACCTCTCCAGGGGCGGACAGCCCCAGCATTTT. Protein: CASSYLSRGGQPQHF.

In this sample, this clonotype turned up a few times. This chain joins TRBV6-1 and TRBJ1-2; possible D gene TRBD1, 5 bases. V was trimmed by 2 bases and J by 0 bases, leaving 16 bases between them. From germline, CDR1 is MNHNS and CDR2 SASEGT. The CDR3 length is 17 residues. The DNA for the CDR3 is TGTGCCAGCAGTGAAAAGAGGAGGGGTCGCGCTAACTATGGCTACACCTTC. Protein product: CASSEKRRGRANYGYTF.

This clonotype has just a few counts. The gene calls are TRBV5-1 and TRBJ2-7; no firm D call. This CDR3 has 9 residues. The germline V gene encodes CDR1 SGHRS and CDR2 YFSETQ. V was pared by 4 bases and J by 10 bases, with 6 bases between. CDR3 in DNA: TGCGCCAGCAGCCAGGATCAGTACTTC. This gives the protein CASSQDQYF.

The chain is built from TRBV24-1 and TRBJ2-7; the D gene is possibly TRBD2 (6 bases). Trimming cost V 9 bases and J 2 bases, with 13 bases left between them. CDR1 and CDR2 from the germline V gene are KGHDR and SFDVKD. This CDR3 comprises 13 residues. The CDR3 loop reads CATSTPGAYEQYF. Here the CDR3 DNA reads TGTGCCACCTCCACTCCGGGGGCCTACGAGCAGTACTTC.

Concerning this clonotype: The junction does not match germline at one end; this may be a read error. The chain recombines TRBV24-1 with TRBJ2-4, with TRBD1 matching 12 bases. The DNA end is a closer match to TRBJ2-5, so the J assignment may be wrong. This CDR3 is 17 amino acids long. Germline-derived CDR1 and CDR2 are KGHDR and SFDVKD. The CDR3 nucleotides read TGTGCCGCCAGTGATTCCGGGACAGGGGGCATTAGAGAGACCCAGTACTTC. Its protein is CAASDSGTGGIRETQYF.

This clonotype turned up a few times. The chain combines TRBV12-3 or TRBV12-4 with TRBJ2-7; D perhaps matches TRBD2 (5 bases). This CDR3 has 13 amino acids. Trimming took off 6 bases at V and 2 bases at J, with 11 bases between the two ends. CDR3 DNA: TGTGCCAGCAGACCGGACGGGACCTACGAGCAGTACTTC. As protein: CASRPDGTYEQYF.

Only a few counts were recorded for this clonotype. This chain joins TRBV6-2 or TRBV6-3 and TRBJ2-5; D is unresolved. The CDR3 runs to 14 residues. Per germline, CDR1 MNHEY and CDR2 SVGEGT. V lost 9 bases, J lost 7 bases, and 21 bases lay in between. As DNA, the CDR3 is TGTGCCAGTACTGGCCAGCTTGCGTCGGTGACCCAGTACTTC. Translation: CASTGQLASVTQYF.

The chain uses TRBV10-3 and TRBJ2-3; D is ambiguous. This CDR3 contains 13 residues. The germline V gene encodes CDR1 ENHRY and CDR2 SYGVKD. V was shortened by 3 bases and J by 6 bases, with 10 bases between the two germline ends. The CDR3 DNA reads as TGTGCCATCAGTGAAAACGGGCGGGATACGCAGTATTTT. Protein sequence: CAISENGRDTQYF.

The sample holds a few counts of this clonotype. The chain recombines TRBV5-1 with TRBJ1-5, with TRBD1 matching over 7 bases. J lost 5 bases, V lost 4 bases, and 6 bases had no gene match. Germline assignment: CDR1 SGHRS and CDR2 YFSETQ. The CDR3 loop spans 14 amino acids. The CDR3 is CASSPRQGHQPQHF. The CDR3 nucleotides are TGCGCCAGCAGCCCAAGACAGGGTCATCAGCCCCAGCATTTT. Together with reference TRBV5-1 and TRBJ1-5, the CDR3 gives the full variable domain: KAGVTQTPRYLIKTRGQQVTLSCSPISGHRSVSWYQQTPGQGLQFLFEYFSETQRNKGNFPGRFSGRQFSNSRSEMNVSTLELGDSALYLCASSPRQGHQPQHFGDGTRLSIL.

This clonotype was observed a few times. J is TRBJ2-7 and V is TRBV20-1; D is uncertain. V lost 6 bases to trimming and J lost 3 bases, with 12 bases between them. CDR1 and CDR2 from the germline V gene are DFQATT and SNEGSKA (reference sequence). The CDR3 spans 12 residues. The CDR3, as DNA: TGCAGTGCCCAGCAGGACCTCTACGAGCAGTACTTC. Its translation: CSAQQDLYEQYF.

The CDR3 protein is CASSPSGGGSSYNEQFF. As DNA, the CDR3 is TGCGCCAGCAGCCCTTCTGGGGGGGGAAGCTCCTACAATGAGCAGTTCTTC. This rearrangement joins TRBV4-1 to TRBJ2-1; 7 bases agree with TRBD2. Germline loops: CDR1 MGHRA, CDR2 YSYEKL. The CDR3 loop spans 17 amino acids. V was pared by 4 bases and J by 0 bases, with 9 bases of the junction left unmatched.

The chain couples TRBV7-9 to TRBJ1-1, with D perhaps matching TRBD1 (5 bases). Trimming left V 3 bases short and J 2 bases short, with 16 bases between. CDR1 and CDR2 (germline): SEHNR, FQNEAQ (reference sequence). The CDR3 has 16 residues. The CDR3 region is CASSFPRTTGNTEAFF. The CDR3, as DNA: TGTGCCAGCAGCTTTCCGAGGACAACCGGAAACACTGAAGCTTTCTTT.

This clonotype appeared many times. The chain carries TRBV29-1 and TRBJ2-5; no clear D gene. The CDR3 runs to 12 residues. Per the germline V gene, CDR1 is SQVTM and CDR2 is ANQGSEA. V was pared by 4 bases and J by 3 bases, with 9 bases between. The CDR3 loop reads CSVGDLEETQYF. For the CDR3, the DNA is TGCAGCGTTGGAGACCTTGAAGAGACCCAGTACTTC. The full variable domain, completed using reference TRBV29-1 and TRBJ2-5, is SAVISQKPSRDICQRGTSLTIQCQVDSQVTMMFWYRQQPGQSLTLIATANQGSEATYESGFVIDKFPISRPNLTFSTLTVSNMSPEDSSIYLCSVGDLEETQYFGPGTRLLVL.

The CDR3 bases are TGTGCCAGCAGCTGGGTCCCCCAGGACTACACCTTC. Its protein is CASSWVPQDYTF. J is TRBJ1-2 and V is TRBV5-4; the D is unclear. The CDR3 has 12 residues. V lost 3 bases and J lost 10, with 13 bases in between. The germline gives CDR1 SGHNT, CDR2 YYREEE (reference sequence).

This chain links TRBV5-1 with TRBJ2-3, with 13 nucleotides matching TRBD2. CDR3 length equals 19 residues. Trimming cost V 4 bases and J 3 bases; bases outside gene matches: 14. Germline V gene lookup returns CDR1 SGHRS and CDR2 YFSETQ. CDR3 in amino acids: CASSRLLAGGPLGTDTQYF. The CDR3 coding sequence is TGCGCCAGCAGCCGTCTACTAGCGGGGGGGCCGCTAGGGACAGATACGCAGTATTTT.

This clonotype was detected only a few times. The rearrangement joins TRBV6-4 to TRBJ2-3; TRBD1 matches at 8 bases. The V gene's germline CDR1 is MRHNA and CDR2 SNTAGT. V shed 8 bases and J 0 bases; nucleotides not matched to a gene: 7. There are 15 residues in the CDR3. The DNA for the CDR3 is TGTGCCAGCGGCCGACAGGGGTCTAGCACAGATACGCAGTATTTT. Protein: CASGRQGSSTDTQYF.

This clonotype showed up just a few times. This rearrangement joins TRBV12-3 or TRBV12-4 to TRBJ1-1; no definite D call. CDR3 size: 15 residues. Trimming stripped 2 bases from V and 0 bases from J, with 10 bases between. The DNA for the CDR3 is TGTGCCAGCAGTTTAAAGAGGTCCTTGAACACTGAAGCTTTCTTT. Its translation is CASSLKRSLNTEAFF.

This clonotype was counted a few times. This rearrangement joins TRBV6-5 to TRBJ2-7; TRBD2 might be the D (5 bases). The CDR3 consists of 12 residues. Germline loops: CDR1 MNHEY, CDR2 SVGAGI. With 9 bases removed from V and 4 bases from J, the gap between germline ends came to 13 bases. The CDR3 DNA reads as TGTGCCAGTACTGGCCGGGGATACGAGCAGTACTTC. Translation gives CASTGRGYEQYF.

This chain connects TRBV12-3 or TRBV12-4 to TRBJ2-7, with D possibly TRBD2 on 7 matching bases. V gave up 6 bases and J gave up 6 bases, with 15 bases separating them. This CDR3 is built from 13 residues. The DNA of the CDR3 is TGTGCCAGCAGCCGTCTTGGGGGGGCCGAGCAGTACTTC. It is translated as CASSRLGGAEQYF.

This chain uses TRBV7-6 with TRBJ1-1; D is undetermined. V dropped 5 bases and J dropped 3 bases, with 13 bases sitting between them. The CDR3 has 14 residues. Per germline, CDR1 SGHVS and CDR2 FNYEAQ. CDR3 protein: CASSPRVQYTEAFF. For the CDR3, the DNA is TGTGCCAGCAGCCCCCGTGTACAGTACACTGAAGCTTTCTTT.

This clonotype was seen a few times. The V and J genes are TRBV20-1 and TRBJ2-7; maybe TRBD1 (5 bases). Germline CDR1 DFQATT, CDR2 SNEGSKA (reference sequence). This CDR3 is built from 13 residues. Trimming took 4 bases from V and 3 from J, leaving 13 bases between them. In DNA form, the CDR3 reads TGCAGTGCTAACGGGCAGGGAAACTACGAGCAGTACTTC. Protein sequence: CSANGQGNYEQYF.

This chain connects TRBV7-9 to TRBJ2-1, with a possible D match to TRBD2 (5 bases). V was shortened by 5 bases and J by 6 bases, with 14 bases between the two germline ends. Germline V gene data show CDR1 as SEHNR and CDR2 as FQNEAQ (reference sequence). The CDR3 has 14 amino acids. The CDR3 DNA is TGTGCCAGCAGCGGAAGGGAGTGGGGCAATGAGCAGTTCTTC. Translated, it gives CASSGREWGNEQFF. Based on the CDR3 plus reference TRBV7-9 and TRBJ2-1, the full variable domain is DTGVSQNPRHKITKRGQNVTFRCDPISEHNRLYWYRQTLGQGPEFLTYFQNEAQLEKSRLLSDRFSAERPKGSFSTLEIQRTEQGDSAMYLCASSGREWGNEQFFGPGTRLTVL.

Comments on this clonotype: At one end, the junction sequence differs from germline, possibly due to a read error. The chain employs TRBV7-2 and TRBJ2-4, with 7 bases aligning to TRBD1. The J call may be faulty, since TRBJ2-7 better matches the DNA end. CDR1 is SGHTA, CDR2 FQGNSA, per germline. This CDR3 is 14 amino acids long. CDR3 DNA: TGTGCCGGCAGCTTAGGGGGACAGCCCTACGAGCAGTACTTC. Its translation: CAGSLGGQPYEQYF.